What follows are 4 T cell receptor beta chains derived from one specimen sequenced in a study of metastatic and nonmetastatic thyroid tumors. All patients were treatment-naive before thyroid surgery. TCRdb re-clonotyped the PCR reads through MiXCR. The sample comprises approximately 32,000 clones, 14% to 15% of which are singletons, and 19% rests with the top ten. The specimen was blood. The receptors were gathered from a male donor with papillary thyroid cancer or a benign thyroid nodule (not recorded which). Some clones in this sample may be carry-over from other donors' samples.

This clone was detected many times. The rearrangement uses TRBV2 and TRBJ2-2, with TRBD2 matching 10 bases. The CDR3 is 15 residues long. V shed 7 bases and J 5 bases; nucleotides not matched to a gene: 7. Germline loops: CDR1 SNHLY, CDR2 FYNNEI. CDR3 in DNA: TGTGCCAGCATAAGCCTAGCGGGAGTTACCGGGGAGCTGTTTTTT. Translated, it gives CASISLAGVTGELFF.

The sample holds many counts of this clone. At one of its ends the junction is not consistent with the germline gene, which may arise from a read error. This chain links TRBV5-1 with TRBJ2-7, with 7 bases that match TRBD1. Germline CDR1 is SGHRS and CDR2 is YFSETQ. This CDR3 is 14 amino acids long. CDR3 in amino acids: CASSLGPTRDSRNF. CDR3 nucleotide sequence: TGCGCCAGCAGCTTGGGGCCTACCCGGGACAGTCGGAACTTC.

Many counts were recorded for this clone. The rearrangement uses TRBV9 and TRBJ2-7; 9 bases line up with TRBD2. The germline V gene encodes CDR1 SGDLS and CDR2 YYNGEE. Trimming took 3 bases from V and 0 from J; bases not matched to a gene: 4. This CDR3 is built from 15 residues. For the CDR3, the DNA is TGTGCCAGCAGCGCTCGTAGCGGGAGCTCCTACGAGCAGTACTTC. This encodes CASSARSGSSYEQYF.

Notes on this clone: One junction end does not reproduce the germline sequence, and a read error may be involved. V and J are TRBV7-6 and TRBJ2-2; 7 bases are a match to TRBD1. The germline gives CDR1 SGHVS, CDR2 FNYEAQ. There are 15 residues in the CDR3. The CDR3 reads CASSLKGADTWELFF. CDR3 nucleotide sequence: TGTGCCAGCAGCTTGAAGGGGGCGGACACCTGGGAGTTGTTTTTT. Combining the CDR3 with reference TRBV7-6 and TRBJ2-2 gives the whole variable domain GAGVSQSPRYKVTKRGQDVALRCDPISGHVSLYWYRQALGQGPEFLTYFNYEAQQDKSGLPNDRFSAERPEGSISTLTIQRTEQRDSAMYRCASSLKGADTWELFFGEGSRLTVL.